This is a list of T cell receptor beta chains from one sample in a study of blood T cell repertoires in COVID-19. Profiling relied on immunoSEQ multiplex PCR, and the TCRdb table lists in-frame clones only, not all of them. The data contain around 70,000 clones, about 84% of them singletons. What was sequenced was peripheral blood. These receptors all stem from a human donor in a cohort sampled during active COVID-19. Each CDR3 is given with its conserved first and last residue.

V gene: TRBV24-1
J gene: TRBJ1-6
CDR3 protein: CATREADNSPLHF

V gene: TRBV27
J gene: TRBJ2-6
CDR3 protein: CASSRGRGHSGANVLTF

V gene: TRBV7-8
J gene: TRBJ1-1
CDR3 protein: CASSPPGNTEAFF

V gene: TRBV11-3
J gene: TRBJ2-3
CDR3 protein: CASSLDSGWGTDTQYF

V gene: TRBV2
J gene: TRBJ2-7
CDR3 protein: CASNSELVSYEQYF

V gene: TRBV27
J gene: TRBJ2-7
CDR3 protein: CASSLNRGSNGFYEQYF

V gene: TRBV25-1
J gene: TRBJ2-7
CDR3 protein: CASSSRDYGIEQYF

V gene: TRBV19
J gene: TRBJ1-2
CDR3 protein: CASSIQGRGDGYTF

V gene: TRBV18
J gene: TRBJ2-6
CDR3 protein: CASSSTREVSSGANVLTF

V gene: TRBV6-5
J gene: TRBJ2-7
CDR3 protein: CASREGLAGPPNF

V gene: TRBV7-6
J gene: TRBJ2-7
CDR3 protein: CASSLAGAYEQYF

V gene: TRBV5-1
J gene: TRBJ2-3
CDR3 protein: CASSLGGDSSTDTQYF

V gene: TRBV18
J gene: TRBJ2-1
CDR3 protein: CASSPPSQGATYNEQFF

V gene: TRBV20-1
J gene: TRBJ2-7
CDR3 protein: CSASEQGYEQYF

V gene: TRBV6-6
J gene: TRBJ2-7
CDR3 protein: CASSQQGDYEQYF

V gene: TRBV3-1/TRBV3-2
J gene: TRBJ2-5
CDR3 protein: CASSQWDSTQETQYF

V gene: TRBV10-2
J gene: TRBJ1-4
CDR3 protein: CASSLPGAEKLFF

V gene: TRBV5-1
J gene: TRBJ2-4
CDR3 protein: CASSPDSRIGAKNIQYF

V gene: TRBV19
J gene: TRBJ1-3
CDR3 protein: CASSPDSYYGNTIYF

V gene: TRBV7-9
J gene: TRBJ2-7
CDR3 protein: CASSLGLAGVSEQYF

V gene: TRBV20-1
J gene: TRBJ1-2
CDR3 protein: CSASRPGTGYNYGYTF

V gene: TRBV6-4
J gene: TRBJ2-7
CDR3 protein: CASPAGDRYEQYF

V gene: TRBV5-1
J gene: TRBJ1-2
CDR3 protein: CASSFENSGNYGYTF

V gene: TRBV3-1/TRBV3-2
J gene: TRBJ2-7
CDR3 protein: CASSATSGSYEQYF

V gene: TRBV18
J gene: TRBJ2-7
CDR3 protein: CASSPRDSVSYEQYF

V gene: TRBV11-2
J gene: TRBJ2-3
CDR3 protein: CASSLRTSGKITDTQYF

V gene: TRBV5-1
J gene: TRBJ1-6
CDR3 protein: CASSLEGAWNSPLHF

V gene: TRBV19
J gene: TRBJ2-6
CDR3 protein: CASTPDRGQSGANVLTF

V gene: TRBV14
J gene: TRBJ2-1
CDR3 protein: CASSQREGLVLYNEQFF

V gene: TRBV4-3
J gene: TRBJ2-7
CDR3 protein: CASSQEGTGYYEQYF

V gene: TRBV6-6
J gene: TRBJ1-1
CDR3 protein: CASSYQQGPEAFF

V gene: TRBV2
J gene: TRBJ1-5
CDR3 protein: CASSWGQGNQPQHF

V gene: TRBV19
J gene: TRBJ2-7
CDR3 protein: CASSMRGLAGGAQYF

V gene: TRBV5-4
J gene: TRBJ1-5
CDR3 protein: CASSRTGVQMSNQPQHF

V gene: TRBV5-1
J gene: TRBJ2-5
CDR3 protein: CASSLFGRGSETQYF

V gene: TRBV7-8
J gene: TRBJ1-4
CDR3 protein: CASSLAGGRRGRFEKLFF

V gene: TRBV18
J gene: TRBJ2-7
CDR3 protein: CASSSGRITYEQYF

V gene: TRBV6-5
J gene: TRBJ1-2
CDR3 protein: CAASAGLGYTF

V gene: TRBV3-1/TRBV3-2
J gene: TRBJ1-5
CDR3 protein: CASSGGWRGDQPQHF

V gene: TRBV12-3/TRBV12-4
J gene: TRBJ1-5
CDR3 protein: CASNGQGRGAQHF

V gene: TRBV7-8
J gene: TRBJ1-5
CDR3 protein: CASSKAQGLVGQPQHF

V gene: TRBV5-6
J gene: TRBJ2-2
CDR3 protein: CASSAGTSGANTGELFF

V gene: TRBV30
J gene: TRBJ2-7
CDR3 protein: CAWRTGGSYEQYF

V gene: TRBV6-5
J gene: TRBJ2-7
CDR3 protein: CASRQGGTYEQYF

V gene: TRBV3-1/TRBV3-2
J gene: TRBJ2-7
CDR3 protein: CASSQGVLAGVYEQYF

V gene: TRBV24-1
J gene: TRBJ1-5
CDR3 protein: CATSDPAEAGAYSNQPQHF

V gene: TRBV6-4
J gene: TRBJ1-1
CDR3 protein: CASSPSRGYTEAFF

V gene: TRBV5-1
J gene: TRBJ2-2
CDR3 protein: CASSKGLAGDTGELFF

V gene: TRBV19
J gene: TRBJ2-7
CDR3 protein: CASSPPGRSGYEQYF

V gene: TRBV19
J gene: TRBJ2-1
CDR3 protein: CASSIGGLGRGEQFF

V gene: TRBV7-8
J gene: TRBJ2-1
CDR3 protein: CASSQGLVQANEQFF

V gene: TRBV4-3
J gene: TRBJ2-2
CDR3 protein: CASSQDHKGTGELFF

V gene: TRBV18
J gene: TRBJ2-1
CDR3 protein: CASSPPGSPSYNEQFF

V gene: TRBV5-4
J gene: TRBJ2-5
CDR3 protein: CASSLSGTVVTQYF

V gene: TRBV30
J gene: TRBJ2-1
CDR3 protein: CAWRTGLADNEQFF

V gene: TRBV28
J gene: TRBJ2-7
CDR3 protein: CASGSPGQGKKQYF

V gene: TRBV5-1
J gene: TRBJ2-2
CDR3 protein: CASSLGTSGRTGELFF